These 23 T cell receptor beta chains were sequenced from one sample in a study of blood T cell repertoires in COVID-19. The protocol was immunoSEQ multiplex PCR, while the TCRdb copy is restricted to in-frame clones and leaves out a portion. The table lists 250,000 to 350,000 clones, 75% to 90% of them singletons. The material sequenced was peripheral blood. The receptors were gathered from a woman aged 35 to 49 who had recovered from COVID-19.

This chain joins TRBV27 and TRBJ2-7, with 8 bases fitting TRBD1. This CDR3 has 15 residues. The V gene's germline CDR1 is MNHEY and CDR2 SMNVEV (reference sequence). V was pared by 5 bases and J by 0 bases, with 6 bases of the junction left unmatched. In DNA form, the CDR3 reads TGTGCCAGCAGTCCGACAGGGGCGAGCTCCTACGAGCAGTACTTC. Translated: CASSPTGASSYEQYF.

The J gene is TRBJ2-7, the V gene TRBV18; D possibly corresponds to TRBD1 (5 bases). V lost 3 bases, J lost 3 bases, and 9 bases lay in between. Germline loops: CDR1 KGHSH, CDR2 LQKENI. The CDR3 loop spans 13 amino acids. In DNA, the CDR3 is TGTGCCAGCTCACCGGCTAGGGGCTACGAGCAGTACTTC. It yields the protein CASSPARGYEQYF.

This chain joins TRBV2 and TRBJ1-6; D remains unclear. The V and J ends lost 7 bases and 0 bases respectively, with 4 bases between them. CDR1 and CDR2 (germline): SNHLY, FYNNEI. The CDR3 has 13 residues. This CDR3 is CASTSSYNSPLHF. CDR3 sequence (DNA): TGTGCCAGCACGAGCTCCTATAATTCACCCCTCCACTTT.

V and J are TRBV30 and TRBJ2-2, with D possibly being TRBD2 (7 bases). Trimming cost V 3 bases and J 11 bases, with 13 bases left between them. Per the germline V gene, CDR1 is GTSNPN and CDR2 is SVGIG (reference sequence). This CDR3 contains 12 residues. CDR3 in amino acids: CAWRGGGGELFF. CDR3 nucleotide sequence: TGTGCCTGGAGGGGCGGGGGCGGCGAGCTGTTTTTT.

This clone showed up just a few times. The chain joins TRBV7-9 to TRBJ2-7; perhaps TRBD2 as D (5 bases). The germline V gene has CDR1 SEHNR and CDR2 FQNEAQ (reference sequence). Trimming took 1 base from V and 0 from J, leaving 16 bases between them. The CDR3 is 17 amino acids. The CDR3 here is CASSLGPAEPHSYEQYF. The CDR3 DNA sequence: TGTGCCAGCAGCTTAGGTCCAGCGGAGCCCCACTCCTACGAGCAGTACTTC.

The rearrangement joins TRBV12-3 or TRBV12-4 to TRBJ2-7; D ambiguous. V was pared by 2 bases and J by 0 bases, with 5 bases between. This CDR3 is built from 13 residues. CDR3 residues: CASSLWSSYEQYF. CDR3 DNA sequence: TGTGCCAGCAGTTTATGGAGCTCCTACGAGCAGTACTTC.

This clone was detected only a few times. The V gene is TRBV28, the J gene TRBJ2-7; 7 nucleotides align to TRBD1. In germline, CDR1 is MDHEN, CDR2 SYDVKM. V lost 3 bases, J lost 3 bases, and 5 bases stayed unmatched. The CDR3 is made up of 14 amino acids. This CDR3 is CASSFWSGGYEQYF. The CDR3 DNA is TGTGCCAGCAGTTTTTGGTCAGGGGGCTACGAGCAGTACTTC.

The sample holds one count of this clone. The same CDR3 is also encoded by other DNA sequences in this sample. V and J are TRBV5-4 and TRBJ2-5, with 14 bases matching TRBD2. The junction had 4 bases not matched to a gene; V was cut back by 4 bases and J by 5 bases. Per germline, CDR1 SGHNT and CDR2 YYREEE (reference sequence). CDR3 length equals 15 residues. The CDR3 sequence is CASSPGLAGVETQYF. The CDR3 nucleotides are TGTGCCAGCAGCCCGGGACTAGCGGGAGTTGAGACCCAGTACTTC.

The chain links TRBV5-4 to TRBJ2-7, with TRBD2 matching over 8 bases. With V trimmed by 1 base and J by 4 bases, 10 bases remained unmatched. The CDR3 totals 16 residues. Looked up from germline, CDR1 is SGHNT and CDR2 is YYREEE (reference sequence). DNA of the CDR3: TGTGCCAGCAGCTTGACCCCCCTGGCGGGAGGTTACGAGCAGTACTTC. Translating it yields CASSLTPLAGGYEQYF.

The chain links TRBV5-1 to TRBJ2-7; weak D call: TRBD2 (6 bases). The V and J ends lost 4 bases and 2 bases respectively, with 16 bases between them. This CDR3 contains 15 residues. The germline V gene has CDR1 SGHRS and CDR2 YFSETQ. CDR3 amino acids: CASSTGGTGAYEQYF. CDR3 nucleotides: TGCGCCAGCAGCACAGGCGGGACTGGAGCCTACGAGCAGTACTTC.

DNA of the CDR3: TGTGCCAGTAATAGGGCGGGAGGGAGCGGGGAGCTGTTTTTT. Translated, it gives CASNRAGGSGELFF. The chain uses TRBV19 and TRBJ2-2; 9 positions match TRBD2. Trimming removed 7 bases from V and 7 bases from J; junction bases left unmatched: 7. Germline V gene sequence: CDR1 LNHDA, CDR2 SQIVND (reference sequence). The CDR3 loop spans 14 amino acids.

V usage is TRBV5-8 and J usage is TRBJ1-1, with D tentatively TRBD1 (5 bases). Germline-derived CDR1 and CDR2 are SGHTS and YDEGEE. The CDR3 consists of 19 residues. Trimming removed 1 base from V and 0 bases from J, with 22 bases in between. CDR3 region: CASSLRAGQSLRLNTEAFF. The CDR3 DNA sequence: TGTGCCAGCAGCTTGCGGGCAGGACAAAGTTTGAGGCTGAACACTGAAGCTTTCTTT.

The chain has TRBV7-9 and TRBJ2-7, with D possibly matching TRBD1 (5 bases). Germline CDR1 SEHNR, CDR2 FQNEAQ (reference sequence). V was clipped by 4 bases and J by 4 bases, with 20 bases between them. This CDR3 region has 16 residues. The DNA of the CDR3 is TGTGCCAGCAGCTATACGGAAGGGGCGCAGGGTTACGAGCAGTACTTC. Protein product: CASSYTEGAQGYEQYF.

CDR3 nucleotides: TGTGCCAGCAGCTTAGCGGATTTCTCTAGCGGGGCCTACGAGCAGTACTTC. Its translation: CASSLADFSSGAYEQYF. The genes are TRBV7-9 and TRBJ2-7; 9 bases match TRBD2. Unmatched junction bases numbered 8, after V lost 0 bases and J lost 2 bases. The CDR3 extends over 17 amino acids. Germline V gives CDR1 SEHNR, CDR2 FQNEAQ (reference sequence).

The chain couples TRBV19 to TRBJ2-1, with a weak D call TRBD2 (6 bases). The CDR3 covers 13 residues. Between the trimmed V and J ends, which lost 5 bases and 5 bases, there was a span of 10 bases. Germline CDR1 LNHDA, CDR2 SQIVND (reference sequence). The CDR3 DNA sequence: TGTGCCAGTAGTTCGGAGGGGAACAATGAGCAGTTCTTC. Its protein is CASSSEGNNEQFF.

This sequence joins TRBV7-9 and TRBJ2-1; 9 nucleotides agree with TRBD2. The V gene's germline CDR1 is SEHNR and CDR2 FQNEAQ (reference sequence). The ends lost 3 bases at V and 8 bases at J; junction bases unmatched: 11. The CDR3 totals 16 residues. This CDR3 reads CASSFPRASGKDEQFF. CDR3 DNA: TGTGCCAGCAGCTTCCCTCGGGCTAGCGGGAAGGATGAGCAGTTCTTC.

The gene calls are TRBV5-1 and TRBJ1-6; 9 positions match TRBD1. The CDR3 sequence is 17 residues long. CDR1 and CDR2 (germline): SGHRS, YFSETQ. Germline trimming cut 4 bases from V and 2 bases from J; bases unmatched to any gene: 7. CDR3 bases: TGCGCCAGCAGCGCCGGGACAGGGAACACCTATAATTCACCCCTCCACTTT. It encodes CASSAGTGNTYNSPLHF.

V and J are TRBV6-5 and TRBJ2-1; D is ambiguous. The CDR3 runs to 14 residues. The ends were cut back, 0 bases at V and 5 bases at J, with 8 bases in the middle. CDR1 and CDR2 (germline): MNHEY, SVGAGI. The CDR3, as DNA: TGTGCCAGCAGTTACTCCAGGTGGGACAATGAGCAGTTCTTC. Protein product: CASSYSRWDNEQFF.

This clone was detected only a few times. This chain uses TRBV12-3 or TRBV12-4 with TRBJ2-5, with D perhaps matching TRBD2 (6 bases). The germline V and J ends were trimmed by 11 bases and 0 bases, with 13 bases remaining between them. The CDR3 has 13 amino acids. The CDR3 spells CASGREYQETQYF. The CDR3 DNA reads TGTGCCTCGGGACGGGAGTACCAAGAGACCCAGTACTTC.

The chain couples TRBV7-3 to TRBJ2-7; 10 positions match TRBD2. CDR3 size: 23 residues. V lost 1 base and J lost 2; bases outside the gene matches: 26. Germline CDR1 reads SGHTA; CDR2 reads FQGTGA. The CDR3 loop reads CASSLRPGTGLIPSGLATYEQYF. CDR3 sequence (DNA): TGTGCCAGCAGCTTAAGGCCCGGGACAGGTCTTATACCCTCGGGACTAGCGACCTACGAGCAGTACTTC.

The chain has TRBV18 and TRBJ2-1, with TRBD2 matching 13 bases. CDR3 size: 16 residues. The germline V gene encodes CDR1 KGHSH and CDR2 LQKENI. The V segment lost 6 bases and the J segment 3 bases; nucleotides outside the gene matches: 5. The CDR3, as DNA: TGTGCCAGCTCGCCCGGGACTAGCGGGAACTACAATGAGCAGTTCTTC. Amino acids: CASSPGTSGNYNEQFF.

In its sample, this clone was seen a few times. The genes are TRBV6-5 and TRBJ2-5, with D possibly matching TRBD1 (6 bases). The CDR3 is 15 amino acids. Trimming removed 5 bases from V and 4 bases from J, with 17 bases in between. Germline CDR1 MNHEY, CDR2 SVGAGI. In DNA, the CDR3 is TGTGCCAGCAGTCGGGACAAGGGTCCGCGAGAGACCCAGTACTTC. This codes for CASSRDKGPRETQYF.

The CDR3 loop is CASARTGEREKLFF. In nucleotides, the CDR3 is TGTGCCAGCGCACGGACAGGGGAACGCGAAAAACTGTTTTTT. The chain joins TRBV6-5 to TRBJ1-4; 9 positions match TRBD1. Germline V gene data show CDR1 as MNHEY and CDR2 as SVGAGI. V lost 8 bases, J lost 8 bases, and 9 bases stayed unmatched. The CDR3 spans 14 residues.